This TCR beta chain was recorded in a study of cytomegalovirus exposure and HLA in healthy donors. Study outcomes and limitations: TCR beta V- and J-gene trimming, according to a later analysis, was linked to a missense DCLRE1C variant. It emerged from a later analysis that several of the most significant clusters appeared to be linked to common viral pathogens. The sole available immune exposure information was CMV serostatus.

PCR was performed using 60 Vbeta and 13 Jbeta primers. TCRdb's table, derived via immunoSEQ multiplex PCR, lists solely in-frame clones and lacks some. Among 110,000 or so clones listed, approximately 12% were seen once. About this clone: Its cognate antigen is unknown.

Sequencing was done on a sample of PBMCs. The source of this sequence is a man aged 40-49 years in good health and CMV-seropositive.

The CDR3 reads CASSSQGQQETQYF. The CDR3 nucleotides are TGTGCCAGCTCGTCCCAGGGACAGCAAGAGACCCAGTACTTC. The chain carries TRBV18 and TRBJ2-5, with 7 bases that match TRBD1. The V gene end was trimmed by 6 bases and the J gene end by 2 bases; junction bases not matched to a gene: 6. The length of the CDR3 is 14 residues. Germline CDR1 reads KGHSH; CDR2 reads LQKENI.